This T cell receptor beta chain was profiled in a study of blood T cell repertoires in COVID-19. The CDR3 is 14 residues long. The germline V gene encodes CDR1 MDHEN and CDR2 SYDVKM. Trimming took off 6 bases at V and 2 bases at J, with 13 bases between the two ends. The protocol was immunoSEQ multiplex PCR, while the TCRdb copy is restricted to in-frame clones and leaves out a portion. The table includes around 40,000 clones, just under 90% detected once. This TCR was recovered from a middle-aged man with COVID-19, enrolled during active disease. Sequencing was carried out using peripheral blood. The rearrangement uses TRBV28 and TRBJ2-5; a possible D gene is TRBD1 (5 bases). CDR3 DNA: TGTGCCAGCAGCAAGGGGATGTATCAAGAGACCCAGTACTTC. It encodes CASSKGMYQETQYF.